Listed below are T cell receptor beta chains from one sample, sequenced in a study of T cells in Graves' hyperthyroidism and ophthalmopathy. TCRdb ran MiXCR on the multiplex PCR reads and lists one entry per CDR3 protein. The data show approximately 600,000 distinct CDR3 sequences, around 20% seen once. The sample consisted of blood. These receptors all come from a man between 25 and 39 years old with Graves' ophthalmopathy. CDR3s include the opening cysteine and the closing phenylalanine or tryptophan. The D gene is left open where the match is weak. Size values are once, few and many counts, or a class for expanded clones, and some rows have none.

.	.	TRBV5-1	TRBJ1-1	TGCGCCAGCAGCTCCAGGGTCGGCGGCCTGAACACTGAAGCTTTCTTT	CASSSRVGGLNTEAFF
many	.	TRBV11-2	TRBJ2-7	TGTGCCAGCAGCCTCTCAGGGCACGAGCAGTACTTC	CASSLSGHEQYF
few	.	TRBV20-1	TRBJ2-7	TGCAGTGCTGCATTCCCCAGGGTCCCCTACGAGCAGTACTTC	CSAAFPRVPYEQYF
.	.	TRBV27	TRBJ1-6	TGTGCCAGCAGTTTATTTAGGCTGGGTAATTCACCCCTCCACTTT	CASSLFRLGNSPLHF
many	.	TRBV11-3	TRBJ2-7	TGTGCCAGCAGCTTAAGTCCCTACTACGAGCAGTACTTC	CASSLSPYYEQYF
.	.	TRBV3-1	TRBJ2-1	TGTGCCAGCAGCCGGGTCTCCAGCTCCTACAATGAGCAGTTCTTC	CASSRVSSSYNEQFF
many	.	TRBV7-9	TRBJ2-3	TGTGCCAGCAGCTCAGAGGGAGCGCAGTATTTT	CASSSEGAQYF
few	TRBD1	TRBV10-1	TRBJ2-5	TGCGCCAGCAGTACGGACAGGACCCAAGAGACCCAGTACTTC	CASSTDRTQETQYF
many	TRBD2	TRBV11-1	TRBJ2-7	TGTGCCAGCAGCTTCCAAGCCAGCGGGATCCCTGACGAGCAGTACTTC	CASSFQASGIPDEQYF
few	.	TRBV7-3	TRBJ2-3	TGTGCCAGCAGCTTAACCGGGATTTCGAGGGGAAGCACAGATACGCAGTATTTT	CASSLTGISRGSTDTQYF
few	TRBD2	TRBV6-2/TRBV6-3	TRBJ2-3	TGTGCCAGCAGTTACTTACCGGGACTAGCCACAGATACGCAGTATTTT	CASSYLPGLATDTQYF
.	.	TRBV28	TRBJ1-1	TGTGCCAGCAGTGCAGGGCCTCAACCCTCGGAAGCTTTCTTT	CASSAGPQPSEAFF
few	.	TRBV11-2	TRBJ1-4	TGTGCCAGCAGCCAAGACACCGGGGGGATGATCGCGACTAATGAAAAACTGTTTTTT	CASSQDTGGMIATNEKLFF
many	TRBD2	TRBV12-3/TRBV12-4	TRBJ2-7	TGTGCCAGCAGCACGGGGGGGGGTTTGTACGAGCAGTACTTC	CASSTGGGLYEQYF
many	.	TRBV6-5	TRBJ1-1	TGTGCCAGCAGTTACTCGAAAGGACCCCACGGAGCTTTCTTT	CASSYSKGPHGAFF
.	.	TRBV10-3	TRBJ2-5	TGTGCCATCAGTCCGGGGAGGGGGCGCGATAGGGAGACCCAGTACTTC	CAISPGRGRDRETQYF
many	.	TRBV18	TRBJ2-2	TGTGCCAGCTCACCACCTCGGGCGAGCACCGGGGAGCTGTTTTTT	CASSPPRASTGELFF
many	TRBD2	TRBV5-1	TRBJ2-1	TGCGCCAGCAGCTTAAGCGGGGAAGCCTACAATGAGCAGTTCTTC	CASSLSGEAYNEQFF
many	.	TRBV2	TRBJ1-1	TGTGCCAGCAGTGAAGGTCCAACCACTGAAGCTTTCTTT	CASSEGPTTEAFF
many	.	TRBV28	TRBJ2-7	TGTGCCAGCACCCACACAGGGTGGTACGAGCAGTACTTC	CASTHTGWYEQYF
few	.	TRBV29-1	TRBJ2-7	TGCAGCGTCTGGGACGGATCCTACGAGCAGTACTTC	CSVWDGSYEQYF
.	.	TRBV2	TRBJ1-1	TGTGCCAGCCATGAGGAGTACGCTTTCTTT	CASHEEYAFF
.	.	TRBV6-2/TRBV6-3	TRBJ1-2	TGTGCCAGCAGTTTCCGGGACGGCCGGGGCTACACCTTC	CASSFRDGRGYTF
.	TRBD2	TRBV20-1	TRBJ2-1	TGCAGTGCAGTACCCGGGACTAGCGGGATTAATGAGCAGTTCTTC	CSAVPGTSGINEQFF
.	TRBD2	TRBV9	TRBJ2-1	TGTGCCAGCAGCGTAGTCGAGGGAGGGCCCTCCTACAATGAGCAGTTCTTC	CASSVVEGGPSYNEQFF
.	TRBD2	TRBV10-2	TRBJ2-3	TGCGCCAGCAGTGCGACTAGCAGCACAGATACGCAGTATTTT	CASSATSSTDTQYF
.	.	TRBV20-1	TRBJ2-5	TGCAGTGCTAGCCGAGTGGGTGGGGTAGAAGAGACCCAGTACTTC	CSASRVGGVEETQYF
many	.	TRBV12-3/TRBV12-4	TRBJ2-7	TGTGCCAGCAGTTTTGCTAGCTCCTACGAGCAGTACTTC	CASSFASSYEQYF
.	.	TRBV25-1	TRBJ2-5	TGTGCCAGCAGTACTGGACCAAAGGAAGAGACCCAGTACTTC	CASSTGPKEETQYF
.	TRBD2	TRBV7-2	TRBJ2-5	TGTGCCAGCAGTTCCCCCCTCCTAGCGGGATTGGAGACCCAGTACTTC	CASSSPLLAGLETQYF
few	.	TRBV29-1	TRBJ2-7	TGCAGCGGTACCACCGGGACGGGGTCCTACGAGCAGTACTTC	CSGTTGTGSYEQYF
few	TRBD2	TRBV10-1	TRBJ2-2	TGCGCCAGCCGGAGCGGGAGGAACACCGGGGAGCTGTTTTTT	CASRSGRNTGELFF
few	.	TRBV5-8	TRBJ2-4	TGTGCCAGCAGCTTGGCGGGCACCCCACTAGCCAAAAACATTCAGTACTTC	CASSLAGTPLAKNIQYF
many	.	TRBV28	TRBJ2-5	TGTGCCAGCAGGGGGACTAGGGACAGCCAAGAGACCCAGTACTTC	CASRGTRDSQETQYF
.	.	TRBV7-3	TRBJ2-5	TGTGCCAGCAGCCCCCGGGGCCGAGGGGCGGGAACCCAAGAGACCCAGTACTTC	CASSPRGRGAGTQETQYF
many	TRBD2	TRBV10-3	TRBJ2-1	TGTGCCATCAGGGCGGGAGGGTTTGAGCAGTTCTTC	CAIRAGGFEQFF
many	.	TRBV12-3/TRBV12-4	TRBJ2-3	TGTGCCAGCAGCCCAATTGGGGGGATACATACGCAGTATTTT	CASSPIGGIHTQYF
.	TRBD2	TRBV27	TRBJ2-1	TGTGCCAGCAGTTTTTGGGCGGGAGAGTCGGATTACAATGAGCAGTTCTTC	CASSFWAGESDYNEQFF
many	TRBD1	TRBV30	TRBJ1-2	TGTGCCTGGGTAACAGGGGAACTATATGGCTACACCTTC	CAWVTGELYGYTF
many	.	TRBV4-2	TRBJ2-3	TGTGCCAGCAGCCAAGACGATGGGGTACGGGACTGGATAGATACGCAGTATTTT	CASSQDDGVRDWIDTQYF
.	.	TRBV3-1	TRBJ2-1	TGTGCCAGCAGCCAAGCTCCTGGGCGGCGCAATGAGCAGTTCTTC	CASSQAPGRRNEQFF
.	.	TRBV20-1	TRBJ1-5	TGCAGTGCTAGAGCTGCCGGGATCAATCAGCCCCAGCATTTT	CSARAAGINQPQHF
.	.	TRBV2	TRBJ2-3	TGTGCCAGCAGTGACGCGGGTACCGCCACAGATACGCAGTATTTT	CASSDAGTATDTQYF
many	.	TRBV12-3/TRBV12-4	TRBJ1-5	TGTGCCAGCAGTCCGCTGTTGGGTGTGCAGCCCCAGCATTTT	CASSPLLGVQPQHF
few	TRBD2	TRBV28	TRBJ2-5	TGTGCCAGCAGTTTAAGAGCGGGAAGGGGAGAGACCCAGTACTTC	CASSLRAGRGETQYF
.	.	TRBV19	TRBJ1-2	TGTGCCAGTAGTATAGACATCCTTCCCCGGACTGGCTACACCTTC	CASSIDILPRTGYTF
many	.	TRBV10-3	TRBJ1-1	TGTGCCCACGGCAGGGTCACTGAAGCTTTCTTT	CAHGRVTEAFF
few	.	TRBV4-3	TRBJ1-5	TGCGCCAGCAGCCAAGATTGGGACCAGGGTTATCAGCCCCAGCATTTT	CASSQDWDQGYQPQHF